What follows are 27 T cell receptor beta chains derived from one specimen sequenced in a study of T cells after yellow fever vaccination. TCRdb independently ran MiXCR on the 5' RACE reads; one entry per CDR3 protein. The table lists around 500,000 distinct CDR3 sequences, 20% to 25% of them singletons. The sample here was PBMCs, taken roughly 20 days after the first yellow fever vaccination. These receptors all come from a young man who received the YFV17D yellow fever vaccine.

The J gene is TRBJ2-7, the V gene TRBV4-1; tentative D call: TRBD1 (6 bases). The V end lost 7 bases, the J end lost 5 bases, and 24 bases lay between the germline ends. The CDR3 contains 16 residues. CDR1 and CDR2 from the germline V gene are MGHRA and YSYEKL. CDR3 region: CASKNSPGTLWDEQYF. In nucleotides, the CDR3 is TGCGCCAGCAAAAACTCTCCCGGGACACTTTGGGACGAGCAGTACTTC.

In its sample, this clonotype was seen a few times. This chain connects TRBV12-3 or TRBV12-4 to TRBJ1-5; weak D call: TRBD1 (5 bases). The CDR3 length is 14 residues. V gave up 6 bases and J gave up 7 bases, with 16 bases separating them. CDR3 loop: CASRGDHGGQPQHF. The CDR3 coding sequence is TGTGCCAGCAGGGGGGACCACGGAGGCCAGCCCCAGCATTTT.

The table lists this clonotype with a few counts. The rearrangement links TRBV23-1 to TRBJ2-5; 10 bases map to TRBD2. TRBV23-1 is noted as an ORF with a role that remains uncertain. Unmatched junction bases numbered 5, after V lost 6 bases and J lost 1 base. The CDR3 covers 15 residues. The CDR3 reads CASRRSGGVQETQYF. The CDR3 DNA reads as TGCGCCAGCAGACGGAGCGGGGGGGTCCAAGAGACCCAGTACTTC.

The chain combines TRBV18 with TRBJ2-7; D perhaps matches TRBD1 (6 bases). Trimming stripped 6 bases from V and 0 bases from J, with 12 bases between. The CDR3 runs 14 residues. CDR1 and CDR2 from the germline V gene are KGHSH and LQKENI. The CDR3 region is CASSPDRNSYEQYF. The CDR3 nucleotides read TGTGCCAGCTCTCCCGACAGGAACTCCTACGAGCAGTACTTC.

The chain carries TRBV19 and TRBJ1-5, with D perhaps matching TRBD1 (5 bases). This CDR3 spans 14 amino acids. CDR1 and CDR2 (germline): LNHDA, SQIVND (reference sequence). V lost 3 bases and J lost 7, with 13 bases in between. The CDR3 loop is CASSMAGHLQPQHF. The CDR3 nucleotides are TGTGCCAGTAGTATGGCAGGGCATCTGCAGCCCCAGCATTTT.

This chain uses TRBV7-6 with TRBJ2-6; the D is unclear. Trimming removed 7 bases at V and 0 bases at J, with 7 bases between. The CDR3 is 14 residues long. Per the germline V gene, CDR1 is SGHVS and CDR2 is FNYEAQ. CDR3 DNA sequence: TGTGCCAGCAACTCGAACTCTGGGGCCAACGTCCTGACTTTC. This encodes CASNSNSGANVLTF.

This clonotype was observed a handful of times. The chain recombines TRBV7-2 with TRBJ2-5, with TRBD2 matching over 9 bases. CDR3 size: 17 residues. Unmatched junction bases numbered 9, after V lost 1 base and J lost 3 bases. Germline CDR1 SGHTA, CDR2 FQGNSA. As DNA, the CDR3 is TGTGCCAGCAGCTTAGGTGGCGGGGGGGCCGACAAAGAGACCCAGTACTTC. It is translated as CASSLGGGGADKETQYF.

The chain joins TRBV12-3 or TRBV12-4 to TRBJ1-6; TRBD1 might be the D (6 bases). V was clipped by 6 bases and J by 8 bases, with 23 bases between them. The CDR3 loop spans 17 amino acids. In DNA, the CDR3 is TGTGCCAGCAGCCCCTCGGGGGCGCGCGGTTATGATTCACCCCTCCACTTT. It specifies CASSPSGARGYDSPLHF.

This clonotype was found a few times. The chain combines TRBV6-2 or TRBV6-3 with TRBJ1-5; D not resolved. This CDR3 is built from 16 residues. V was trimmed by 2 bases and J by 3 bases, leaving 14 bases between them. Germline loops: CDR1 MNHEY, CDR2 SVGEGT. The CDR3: CASSYPWERVNQPQHF. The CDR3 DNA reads TGTGCCAGCAGTTACCCCTGGGAACGGGTCAATCAGCCCCAGCATTTT.

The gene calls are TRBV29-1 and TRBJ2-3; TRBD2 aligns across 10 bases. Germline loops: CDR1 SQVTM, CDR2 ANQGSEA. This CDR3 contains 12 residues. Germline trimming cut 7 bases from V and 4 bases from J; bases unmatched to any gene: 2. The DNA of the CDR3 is TGCAGCGGAAGCGGGGGGGCAGATACGCAGTATTTT. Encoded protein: CSGSGGADTQYF.

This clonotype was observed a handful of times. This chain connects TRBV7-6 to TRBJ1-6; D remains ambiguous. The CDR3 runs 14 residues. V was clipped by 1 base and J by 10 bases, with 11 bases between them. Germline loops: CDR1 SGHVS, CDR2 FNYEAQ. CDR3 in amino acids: CASSLGPLGSPLHF. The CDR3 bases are TGTGCCAGCAGCTTAGGGCCCCTCGGGTCACCCCTCCACTTT.

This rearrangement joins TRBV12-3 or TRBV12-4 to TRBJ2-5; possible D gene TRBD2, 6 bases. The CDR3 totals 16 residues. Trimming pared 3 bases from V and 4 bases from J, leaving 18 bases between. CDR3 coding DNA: TGTGCCAGCAGTTTCGGACTTGGAGGGGTGGGAGAGACCCAGTACTTC. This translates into CASSFGLGGVGETQYF.

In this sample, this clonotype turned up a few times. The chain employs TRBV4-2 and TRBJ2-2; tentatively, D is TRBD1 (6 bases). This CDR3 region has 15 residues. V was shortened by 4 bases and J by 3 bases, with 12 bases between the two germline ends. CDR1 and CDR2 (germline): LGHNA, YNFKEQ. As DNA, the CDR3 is TGTGCCAGCAGCCGGCAGGGGCAGGACACCGGGGAGCTGTTTTTT. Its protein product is CASSRQGQDTGELFF.

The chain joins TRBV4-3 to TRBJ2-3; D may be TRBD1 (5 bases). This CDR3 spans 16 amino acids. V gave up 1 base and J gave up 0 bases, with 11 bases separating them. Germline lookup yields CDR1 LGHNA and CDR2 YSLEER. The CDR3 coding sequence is TGCGCCAGCAGCCAAGGCACAGGCCCTAGCACAGATACGCAGTATTTT. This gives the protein CASSQGTGPSTDTQYF.

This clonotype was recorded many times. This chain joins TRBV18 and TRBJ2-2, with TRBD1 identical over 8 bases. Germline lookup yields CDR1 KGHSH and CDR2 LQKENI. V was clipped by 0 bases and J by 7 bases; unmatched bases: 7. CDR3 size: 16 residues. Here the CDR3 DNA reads TGTGCCAGCTCACCACCGGACAGGGCATTAATCGGGGAGCTGTTTTTT. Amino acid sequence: CASSPPDRALIGELFF.

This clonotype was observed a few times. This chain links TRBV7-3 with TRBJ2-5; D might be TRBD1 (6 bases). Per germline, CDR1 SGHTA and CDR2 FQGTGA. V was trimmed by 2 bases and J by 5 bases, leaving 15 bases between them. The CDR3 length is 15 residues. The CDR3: CASSLGGRTTETQYF. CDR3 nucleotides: TGTGCCAGCAGCTTAGGGGGCAGGACGACCGAGACCCAGTACTTC.

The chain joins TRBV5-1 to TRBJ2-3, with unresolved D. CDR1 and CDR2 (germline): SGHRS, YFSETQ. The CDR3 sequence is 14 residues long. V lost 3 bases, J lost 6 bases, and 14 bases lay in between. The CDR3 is CASSWQGRGDTQYF. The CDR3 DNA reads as TGCGCCAGCAGCTGGCAAGGACGTGGGGATACGCAGTATTTT.

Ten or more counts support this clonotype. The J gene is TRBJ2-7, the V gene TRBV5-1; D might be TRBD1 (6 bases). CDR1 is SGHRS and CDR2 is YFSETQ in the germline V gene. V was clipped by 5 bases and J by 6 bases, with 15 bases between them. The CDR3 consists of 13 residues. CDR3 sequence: CASRIQGAAEQYF. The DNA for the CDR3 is TGCGCCAGCAGGATACAGGGAGCGGCCGAGCAGTACTTC.

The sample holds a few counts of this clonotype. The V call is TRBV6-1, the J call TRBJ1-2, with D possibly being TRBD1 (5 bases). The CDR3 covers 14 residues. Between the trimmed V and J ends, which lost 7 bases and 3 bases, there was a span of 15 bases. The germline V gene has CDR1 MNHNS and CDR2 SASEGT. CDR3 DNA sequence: TGTGCCAGCACTCACGACGGGACTCACTATGGCTACACCTTC. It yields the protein CASTHDGTHYGYTF.

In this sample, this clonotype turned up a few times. CDR3 protein: CASSWGQASNQPQHF. CDR3 DNA sequence: TGTGCCAGCAGCTGGGGACAGGCAAGCAATCAGCCCCAGCATTTT. The V gene is TRBV7-9, the J gene TRBJ1-5, with 8 bases identical to TRBD1. The CDR3 contains 15 residues. V shed 4 bases, J shed 1 base, and the junction held 3 bases outside the gene matches. Germline V gives CDR1 SEHNR, CDR2 FQNEAQ (reference sequence).

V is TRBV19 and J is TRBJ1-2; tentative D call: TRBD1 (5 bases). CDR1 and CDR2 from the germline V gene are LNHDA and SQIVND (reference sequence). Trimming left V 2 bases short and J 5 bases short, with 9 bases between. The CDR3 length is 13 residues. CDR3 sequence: CASSIWGNYGYTF. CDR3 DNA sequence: TGTGCCAGTAGTATATGGGGGAATTATGGCTACACCTTC.

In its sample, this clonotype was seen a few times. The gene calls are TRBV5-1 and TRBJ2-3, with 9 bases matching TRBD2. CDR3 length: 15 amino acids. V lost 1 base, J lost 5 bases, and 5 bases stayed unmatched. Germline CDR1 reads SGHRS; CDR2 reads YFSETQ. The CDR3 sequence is CASSLSGGRGDTQYF. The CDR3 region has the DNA TGCGCCAGCAGCTTGAGCGGGGGGCGGGGAGATACGCAGTATTTT.

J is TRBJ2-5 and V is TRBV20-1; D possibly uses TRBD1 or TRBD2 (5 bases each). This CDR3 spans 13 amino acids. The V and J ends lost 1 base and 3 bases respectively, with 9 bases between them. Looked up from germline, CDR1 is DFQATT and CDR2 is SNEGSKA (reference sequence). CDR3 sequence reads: CSARAGGEETQYF. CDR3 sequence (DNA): TGCAGTGCTAGAGCTGGGGGTGAAGAGACCCAGTACTTC.

CDR3: CASRQGPSYNSPLHF. The CDR3 DNA sequence: TGTGCCAGCAGACAGGGTCCCTCCTATAATTCACCCCTCCACTTT. This chain links TRBV4-2 with TRBJ1-6, with D possibly TRBD1 on 6 matching bases. Germline values: CDR1 LGHNA, CDR2 YNFKEQ. V dropped 6 bases and J dropped 0 bases, with 9 bases sitting between them. This CDR3 is 15 amino acids long.

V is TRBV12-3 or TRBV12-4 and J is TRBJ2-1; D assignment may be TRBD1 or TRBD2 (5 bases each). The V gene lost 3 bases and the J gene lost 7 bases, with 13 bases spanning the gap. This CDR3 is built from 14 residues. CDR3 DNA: TGTGCCAGCAGTTTCATGGCAGGGAGAAATGAGCAGTTCTTC. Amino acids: CASSFMAGRNEQFF.

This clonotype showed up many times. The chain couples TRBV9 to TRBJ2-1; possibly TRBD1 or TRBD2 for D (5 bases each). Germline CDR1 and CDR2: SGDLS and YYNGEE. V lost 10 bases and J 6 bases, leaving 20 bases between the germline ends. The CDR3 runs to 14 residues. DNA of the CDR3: TGTGCCCAGGGCTCGGACCCTACTAGCAATGAGCAGTTCTTC. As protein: CAQGSDPTSNEQFF.

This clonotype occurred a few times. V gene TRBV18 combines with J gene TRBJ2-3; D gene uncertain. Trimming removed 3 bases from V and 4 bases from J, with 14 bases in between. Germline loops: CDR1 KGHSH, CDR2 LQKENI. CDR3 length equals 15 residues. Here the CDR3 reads CASSPPSRVPDTQYF. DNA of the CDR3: TGTGCCAGCTCACCCCCCTCCCGGGTCCCAGATACGCAGTATTTT.